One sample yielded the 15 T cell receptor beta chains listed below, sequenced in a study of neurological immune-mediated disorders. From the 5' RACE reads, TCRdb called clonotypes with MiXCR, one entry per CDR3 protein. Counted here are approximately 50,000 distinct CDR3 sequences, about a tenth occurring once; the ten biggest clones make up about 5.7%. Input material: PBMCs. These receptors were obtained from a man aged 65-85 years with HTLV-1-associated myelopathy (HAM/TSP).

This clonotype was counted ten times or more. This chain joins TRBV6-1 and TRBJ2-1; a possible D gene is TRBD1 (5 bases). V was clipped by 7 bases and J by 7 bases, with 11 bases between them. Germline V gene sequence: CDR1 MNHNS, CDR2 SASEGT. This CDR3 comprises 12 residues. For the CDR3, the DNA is TGTGCCAGCACAGGGAACGGGAATGAGCAGTTCTTC. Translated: CASTGNGNEQFF.

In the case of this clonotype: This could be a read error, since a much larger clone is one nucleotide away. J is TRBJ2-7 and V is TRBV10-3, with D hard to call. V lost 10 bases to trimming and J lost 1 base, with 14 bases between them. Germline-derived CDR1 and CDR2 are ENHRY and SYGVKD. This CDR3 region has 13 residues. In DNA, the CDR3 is TGTGCCAGCCACCCCCCGGCATCCTACGAGCAGTACTTC. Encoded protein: CASHPPASYEQYF.

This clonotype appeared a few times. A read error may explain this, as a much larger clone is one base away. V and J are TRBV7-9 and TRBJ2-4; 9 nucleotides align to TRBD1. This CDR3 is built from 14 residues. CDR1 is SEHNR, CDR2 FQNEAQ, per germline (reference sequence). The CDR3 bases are TGTGCCAGCAGAGGCGGGGACAGGGTGGACATTCGGTACTTC. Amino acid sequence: CASRGGDRVDIRYF.

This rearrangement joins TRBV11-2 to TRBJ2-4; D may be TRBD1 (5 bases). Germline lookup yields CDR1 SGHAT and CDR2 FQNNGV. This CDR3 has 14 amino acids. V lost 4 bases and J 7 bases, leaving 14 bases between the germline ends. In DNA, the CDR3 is TGTGCCAGCAGCTCCAGGGTTGTAACGAACATTCAGTACTTC. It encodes CASSSRVVTNIQYF.

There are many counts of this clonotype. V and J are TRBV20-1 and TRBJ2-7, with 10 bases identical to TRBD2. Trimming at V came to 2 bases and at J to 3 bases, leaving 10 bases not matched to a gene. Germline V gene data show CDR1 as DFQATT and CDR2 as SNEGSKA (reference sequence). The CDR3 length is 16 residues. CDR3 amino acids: CSARPAGGPGGYEQYF. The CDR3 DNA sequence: TGCAGTGCTAGACCAGCGGGAGGGCCCGGGGGCTACGAGCAGTACTTC.

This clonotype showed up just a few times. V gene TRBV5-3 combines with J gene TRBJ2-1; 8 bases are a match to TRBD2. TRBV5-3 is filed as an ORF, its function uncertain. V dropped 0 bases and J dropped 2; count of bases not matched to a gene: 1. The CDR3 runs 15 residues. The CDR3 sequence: CARSLASGPYNEQFF. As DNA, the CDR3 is TGTGCCAGAAGCTTGGCTAGCGGGCCCTACAATGAGCAGTTCTTC.

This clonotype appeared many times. The CDR3 region has the DNA TGTGCCAGCAGTGAATACCGGGGCTACGAGCAGTACTTC. It specifies CASSEYRGYEQYF. V is TRBV25-1 and J is TRBJ2-7, with D possibly being TRBD2 (5 bases). The V end lost 0 bases, the J end lost 3 bases, and 6 bases lay between the germline ends. The CDR3 totals 13 residues. In germline, CDR1 is MGHDK, CDR2 SYGVNS.

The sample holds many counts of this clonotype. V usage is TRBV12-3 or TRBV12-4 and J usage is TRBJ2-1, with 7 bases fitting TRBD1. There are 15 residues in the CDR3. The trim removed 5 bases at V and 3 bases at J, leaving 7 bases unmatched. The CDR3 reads CASSPPGQHYNEQFF. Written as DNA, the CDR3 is TGTGCCAGCAGTCCACCGGGACAGCACTACAATGAGCAGTTCTTC.

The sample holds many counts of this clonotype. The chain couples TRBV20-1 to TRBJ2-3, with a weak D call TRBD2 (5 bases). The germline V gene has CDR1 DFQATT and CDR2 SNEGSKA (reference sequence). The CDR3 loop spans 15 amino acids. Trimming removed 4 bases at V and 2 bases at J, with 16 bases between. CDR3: CSATGLTDFTDTQYF. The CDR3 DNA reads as TGCAGTGCTACCGGACTCACCGATTTCACAGATACGCAGTATTTT.

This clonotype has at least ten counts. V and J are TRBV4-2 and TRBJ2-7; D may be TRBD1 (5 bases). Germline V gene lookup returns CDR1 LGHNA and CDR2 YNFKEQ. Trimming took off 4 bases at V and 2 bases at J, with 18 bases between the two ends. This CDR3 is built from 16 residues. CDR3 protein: CASSPIPRTQTYEQYF. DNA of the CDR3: TGTGCCAGCAGCCCAATCCCCCGGACACAAACCTACGAGCAGTACTTC.

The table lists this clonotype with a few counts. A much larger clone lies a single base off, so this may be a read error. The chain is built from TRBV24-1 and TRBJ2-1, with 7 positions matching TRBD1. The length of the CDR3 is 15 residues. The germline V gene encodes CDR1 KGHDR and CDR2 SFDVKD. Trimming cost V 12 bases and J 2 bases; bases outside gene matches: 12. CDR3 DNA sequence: TGTGCCCCAGGGCACACAGGGGACCCCTACAATGAGCAGTTCTTC. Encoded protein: CAPGHTGDPYNEQFF.

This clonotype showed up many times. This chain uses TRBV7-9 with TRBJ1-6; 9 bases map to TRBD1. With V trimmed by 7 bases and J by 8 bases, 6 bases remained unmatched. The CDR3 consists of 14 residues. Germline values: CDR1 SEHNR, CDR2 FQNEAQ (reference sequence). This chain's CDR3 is CASIRDRDDSPLHF. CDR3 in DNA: TGTGCCAGCATCCGGGACAGGGATGATTCACCCCTCCACTTT.

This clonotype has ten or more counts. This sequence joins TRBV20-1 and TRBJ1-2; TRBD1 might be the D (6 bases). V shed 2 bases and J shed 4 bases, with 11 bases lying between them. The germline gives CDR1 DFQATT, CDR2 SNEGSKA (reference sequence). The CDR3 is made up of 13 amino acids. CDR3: CSARNQGSYGYTF. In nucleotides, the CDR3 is TGCAGTGCTAGAAATCAGGGGAGCTATGGCTACACCTTC.

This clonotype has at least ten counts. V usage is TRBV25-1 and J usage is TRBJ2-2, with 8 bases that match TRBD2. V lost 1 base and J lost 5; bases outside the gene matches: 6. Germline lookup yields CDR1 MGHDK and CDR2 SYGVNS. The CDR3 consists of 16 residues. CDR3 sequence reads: CASSELFVAGTGELFF. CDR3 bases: TGTGCCAGCAGTGAATTATTCGTAGCGGGAACCGGGGAGCTGTTTTTT.

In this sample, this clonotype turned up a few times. The DNA for the CDR3 is TGTGCCAGCAGCTTACCCAGGATTTACGAGCAGTACTTC. Translation: CASSLPRIYEQYF. The chain links TRBV7-2 to TRBJ2-7; D is unclear. Trimming removed 2 bases from V and 4 bases from J, with 9 bases in between. Looked up from germline, CDR1 is SGHTA and CDR2 is FQGNSA. This CDR3 spans 13 amino acids.